Following are 27 T cell receptor beta chains from one sample sequenced in a study of blood T cell repertoires in COVID-19. Generated by immunoSEQ multiplex PCR, the TCRdb table keeps only in-frame clones and is missing some. The sample has about 170,000 clones, around 84% seen once. Sequenced sample: peripheral blood. Receptor source: a man in his forties or fifties with active or convalescent COVID-19.

V usage is TRBV6-6 and J usage is TRBJ1-2; perhaps TRBD1 as D (5 bases). V was shortened by 6 bases and J by 4 bases, with 9 bases between the two germline ends. The CDR3 length is 12 residues. The V gene's germline CDR1 is MNHNY and CDR2 SVGAGI (reference sequence). The CDR3 DNA sequence: TGTGCCAGCAGCCAACAGGTCTATGGCTACACCTTC. Protein product: CASSQQVYGYTF.

The gene calls are TRBV12-3 or TRBV12-4 and TRBJ2-1; TRBD2 matches 9 bases. V shed 3 bases, J shed 10 bases, and the junction held 1 base outside the gene matches. The CDR3 is made up of 12 amino acids. The CDR3: CASSFLAGEQFF. The CDR3, as DNA: TGTGCCAGCAGTTTTCTAGCGGGAGAGCAGTTCTTC.

This sequence joins TRBV4-1 and TRBJ1-1; D gene uncertain. Germline-derived CDR1 and CDR2 are MGHRA and YSYEKL. The germline V and J ends were trimmed by 0 bases and 8 bases, with 13 bases remaining between them. This CDR3 has 14 residues. Here the CDR3 DNA reads TGCGCCAGCAGCCAAGAAAGAACGTACAGCGAAGCTTTCTTT. Residues: CASSQERTYSEAFF.

The chain has TRBV25-1 and TRBJ1-1; no clear D gene. V dropped 3 bases and J dropped 10 bases, with 9 bases sitting between them. The CDR3 contains 11 residues. The germline V gene has CDR1 MGHDK and CDR2 SYGVNS. The CDR3 DNA is TGTGCCAGCAGTGACGGCCTAGGAGCTTTCTTT. Encoded protein: CASSDGLGAFF.

The V and J genes are TRBV7-9 and TRBJ2-1, with 8 bases matching TRBD2. The ends lost 5 bases at V and 15 bases at J; junction bases unmatched: 15. Germline V gene data show CDR1 as SEHNR and CDR2 as FQNEAQ (reference sequence). This CDR3 spans 14 amino acids. CDR3: CASSLGLAGPHPFF. Written as DNA, the CDR3 is TGTGCCAGCAGCCTCGGCCTAGCGGGCCCTCACCCGTTCTTC.

This sequence joins TRBV6-5 and TRBJ1-1; D unclear. Germline loops: CDR1 MNHEY, CDR2 SVGAGI. V was trimmed by 2 bases and J by 10 bases, leaving 14 bases between them. This CDR3 has 13 residues. For the CDR3, the DNA is TGTGCCAGCAGTTACCCGGGTACAAAACGAGCTTTCTTT. It yields the protein CASSYPGTKRAFF.

In its sample, this clone was seen a few times. The V gene is TRBV5-1, the J gene TRBJ1-1; 9 bases agree with TRBD1. The junction had 8 bases not matched to a gene; V was cut back by 3 bases and J by 2 bases. This CDR3 region has 16 residues. Germline V CDR1 and CDR2: SGHRS, YFSETQ. The CDR3 coding sequence is TGCGCCAGCAGCTCCGGGACAGGGTATGGAAACACTGAAGCTTTCTTT. This encodes CASSSGTGYGNTEAFF.

This clone was recorded only once. The genes are TRBV6-2 or TRBV6-3 and TRBJ2-5; 7 positions match TRBD1. The length of the CDR3 is 15 residues. CDR1 is MNHEY and CDR2 is SVGEGT in the germline V gene. With 5 bases clipped from V and 0 bases from J, the junction kept 6 bases outside the gene matches. The chain's CDR3 is CASSPHTGDQETQYF. The CDR3 DNA reads as TGTGCCAGCAGTCCGCATACAGGGGACCAAGAGACCCAGTACTTC.

The rearrangement links TRBV6-1 to TRBJ2-7, with D possibly being TRBD2 (6 bases). Germline V lookup: CDR1 MNHNS, CDR2 SASEGT. V was pared by 2 bases and J by 3 bases, with 14 bases between. The CDR3 is made up of 15 amino acids. The CDR3 protein is CASSELGREDYEQYF. CDR3 nucleotide sequence: TGTGCCAGCAGTGAACTAGGCAGGGAGGACTACGAGCAGTACTTC.

J is TRBJ1-1 and V is TRBV7-9, with 9 bases that match TRBD1. Germline CDR1 SEHNR, CDR2 FQNEAQ (reference sequence). V lost 5 bases, J lost 3 bases, and 19 bases stayed unmatched. The CDR3 extends over 19 amino acids. The CDR3 nucleotides read TGTGCCAGCAGCAGACCTCGGGACAGGGTGATGTCGCGGCACACTGAAGCTTTCTTT. Protein product: CASSRPRDRVMSRHTEAFF. Filled out from reference TRBV7-9 and TRBJ1-1, the complete variable domain reads DTGVSQNPRHKITKRGQNVTFRCDPISEHNRLYWYRQTLGQGPEFLTYFQNEAQLEKSRLLSDRFSAERPKGSFSTLEIQRTEQGDSAMYLCASSRPRDRVMSRHTEAFFGQGTRLTVV.

CDR3 nucleotides: TGTGCCACCAGCAGAGATCAACAGGGCTACGAGCAGTACTTC. This sequence encodes CATSRDQQGYEQYF. V is TRBV15 and J is TRBJ2-7, with a tentative D call TRBD1 (6 bases). This CDR3 region has 14 residues. Germline V gives CDR1 LNHNV, CDR2 YYDKDF (reference sequence). The V end was cut by 0 bases, the J end by 3 bases, with 9 bases between.

The chain is built from TRBV6-5 and TRBJ2-2; possibly TRBD2 for D (6 bases). Germline-derived CDR1 and CDR2 are MNHEY and SVGAGI. V lost 7 bases and J 4 bases, leaving 10 bases between the germline ends. The CDR3 consists of 13 residues. The CDR3 spells CASKLGGTGELFF. The CDR3 bases are TGTGCCAGCAAATTGGGGGGCACCGGGGAGCTGTTTTTT.

The J gene is TRBJ1-5, the V gene TRBV27; 7 nucleotides align to TRBD1. Per germline, CDR1 MNHEY and CDR2 SMNVEV (reference sequence). The junction had 7 bases not matched to a gene; V was cut back by 4 bases and J by 7 bases. The CDR3 length is 14 residues. The CDR3 coding sequence is TGTGCCAGCAGTTACCAACAGGGGAGGCAGCCCCAGCATTTT. Translating gives CASSYQQGRQPQHF.

This CDR3 is CASSQWTSGATTDTQYF. As DNA, the CDR3 is TGTGCCAGCAGCCAGTGGACTAGCGGGGCCACCACAGATACGCAGTATTTT. The chain joins TRBV4-2 to TRBJ2-3; 12 bases are shared with TRBD2. The germline V gene encodes CDR1 LGHNA and CDR2 YNFKEQ. The CDR3 spans 17 residues. The V gene end was trimmed by 3 bases and the J gene end by 2 bases; junction bases not matched to a gene: 6.

The V call is TRBV14, the J call TRBJ2-1, with 8 bases identical to TRBD2. This CDR3 has 16 amino acids. The germline CDR1 and CDR2 sequences are SGHDN and FVKESK. With 1 base clipped from V and 10 bases from J, the junction kept 12 bases outside the gene matches. The CDR3 loop is CASSQVPGGPVWEQFF. CDR3 sequence (DNA): TGTGCCAGCAGCCAAGTGCCGGGAGGGCCAGTATGGGAGCAGTTCTTC.

V gene TRBV4-3 combines with J gene TRBJ1-4; no clear D. The germline CDR1 and CDR2 sequences are LGHNA and YSLEER. The CDR3 sequence is 15 residues long. V gave up 1 base and J gave up 0 bases, with 6 bases separating them. The CDR3 DNA reads TGCGCCAGCAGCCAAGCGGGGACAACTAATGAAAAACTGTTTTTT. Translation: CASSQAGTTNEKLFF.

The chain employs TRBV4-1 and TRBJ2-1; TRBD1 might be the D (6 bases). CDR1 and CDR2 from the germline V gene are MGHRA and YSYEKL. The CDR3 has 14 residues. V lost 0 bases and J 9 bases, leaving 12 bases between the germline ends. The CDR3 coding sequence is TGCGCCAGCAGCCAAGATGGCCTCAGGGGTGAGCAGTTCTTC. Amino acids: CASSQDGLRGEQFF.

This chain joins TRBV5-6 and TRBJ1-5; no clear D gene. V was clipped by 1 base and J by 5 bases, with 16 bases between them. Germline-derived CDR1 and CDR2 are SGHDT and YYEEEE. The CDR3 has 16 residues. The CDR3 nucleotides are TGTGCCAGCAGCTTGTATCCGGGAGGTACGGATCAGCCCCAGCATTTT. Its translation: CASSLYPGGTDQPQHF.

In this sample, this clone turned up once. This sequence joins TRBV11-2 and TRBJ1-1, with TRBD1 matching over 10 bases. Germline V gives CDR1 SGHAT, CDR2 FQNNGV. The trim removed 5 bases at V and 5 bases at J, leaving 14 bases unmatched. This CDR3 contains 17 residues. The DNA of the CDR3 is TGTGCCAGCAGCATCCGGGACAGGGGTTTTGGTGGAACTGAAGCTTTCTTT. Translated: CASSIRDRGFGGTEAFF.

Of note for this clone: The same CDR3 arises from other DNA sequences in this sample as well. The rearrangement links TRBV15 to TRBJ2-7, with a tentative D call TRBD2 (5 bases). The germline CDR1 and CDR2 sequences are LNHNV and YYDKDF (reference sequence). CDR3 length: 14 residues. V lost 0 bases and J 2 bases, leaving 8 bases between the germline ends. Here the CDR3 DNA reads TGTGCCACCAGCAGAGACGAGGGCCCCTACGAGCAGTACTTC. Translated: CATSRDEGPYEQYF.

The count of this clone is one. The rearrangement uses TRBV18 and TRBJ1-2; a weak D match, TRBD1 (5 bases). Germline CDR1 KGHSH, CDR2 LQKENI. The CDR3 has 13 residues. Trimming stripped 3 bases from V and 8 bases from J, with 13 bases between. The CDR3 sequence is CASSPGRAGGYTF. Written as DNA, the CDR3 is TGTGCCAGCTCACCCGGCAGGGCAGGCGGCTACACCTTC.

This sequence joins TRBV6-6 and TRBJ2-5; 10 bases line up with TRBD1. The length of the CDR3 is 14 residues. Germline V CDR1 and CDR2: MNHNY, SVGAGI (reference sequence). V dropped 6 bases and J dropped 14; count of bases not matched to a gene: 15. The CDR3 sequence is CASSTGTGVKPLYF. DNA for the CDR3: TGTGCCAGCAGCACCGGGACAGGGGTGAAGCCCCTATACTTC.

Only one count was recorded for this clone. The CDR3: CASSKRTDAVAGELFF. The CDR3 coding sequence is TGTGCCAGCAGCAAAAGGACAGACGCGGTGGCCGGGGAGCTGTTTTTT. The chain has TRBV9 and TRBJ2-2; tentatively, D is TRBD1 (6 bases). Germline V gene lookup returns CDR1 SGDLS and CDR2 YYNGEE. The CDR3 sequence is 16 residues long. Trimming took off 4 bases at V and 6 bases at J, with 19 bases between the two ends.

The V gene is TRBV6-6, the J gene TRBJ1-3; TRBD1 is a possible D gene (5 bases). This CDR3 region has 13 residues. The V and J ends lost 2 bases and 3 bases respectively, with 5 bases between them. The germline V gene has CDR1 MNHNY and CDR2 SVGAGI (reference sequence). CDR3 loop: CASSYDSGNTIYF. The CDR3, as DNA: TGTGCCAGCAGTTACGACAGTGGAAACACCATATATTTT.

The CDR3 DNA is TGTGCTAGTGGTTGGGGACTAGCGGAGGACATTCCTCACATGTGGCAGTTCTTC. Translating gives CASGWGLAEDIPHMWQFF. This sequence joins TRBV12-5 and TRBJ2-1; 11 bases agree with TRBD2. This CDR3 is 18 amino acids long. Germline CDR1 is LGHNT and CDR2 is FRNRAP. The J segment lost 12 bases and the V segment lost 4 bases, leaving 20 bases of the junction unmatched.

This clone was seen just once. The V call is TRBV7-9, the J call TRBJ1-5; 7 positions match TRBD1. J gave up 8 bases and V 3 bases, and 10 bases lay outside the gene matches. The CDR3 spans 15 residues. Per germline, CDR1 SEHNR and CDR2 FQNEAQ (reference sequence). This CDR3 is CASSFGDRIIEPQHF. In nucleotides, the CDR3 is TGTGCCAGCAGCTTCGGGGACAGAATCATTGAGCCCCAGCATTTT.

The chain is built from TRBV5-5 and TRBJ2-7, with D possibly being TRBD2 (7 bases). The CDR3 totals 15 residues. CDR1 is SGHKS and CDR2 is YYEKEE in the germline V gene (reference sequence). V lost 5 bases and J 4 bases, leaving 19 bases between the germline ends. CDR3 in DNA: TGTGCCAGCAGAGGAGGGGGGGCGGTTGTTTACGAGCAGTACTTC. Its translation: CASRGGGAVVYEQYF.